This TCR beta chain is from a study of T cells expressing NK-cell markers. On the study more broadly: Repertoire data for TCR beta were derived from sorted T cells (CD3+CD56+NKG2C+, CD3+CD56+NKG2C- and CD3+CD56-NKG2C+). In the group of eight sequenced donors, seven were HCMV-seropositive and one was seronegative.

UMI-tagged 5'RACE template switching yielded the TCR beta cDNA. TCRdb re-called the 5' RACE reads and gives one entry per CDR3 protein, without DNA. The sample totals fewer than 550,000 distinct CDR3 sequences. The CDR3 has 15 amino acids. Germline V gene sequence: CDR1 SGHRS, CDR2 YFSETQ. A word on this clonotype: Its specificity is unknown.

Study-level results: Of the CD8+ T cells in a handful of donors, roughly 1.0-7.0% belonged to dominant NKG2C+ clonotypes.

This receptor was obtained from a woman between 50 and 59 years old in good health. The V and J genes are TRBV5-1 and TRBJ2-2; the TCRdb call, TRBD1, lacks DNA for checking. The sequenced sample was blood T cells: a sorted CD56 or NKG2C T cell subset, CD4+ or CD8+ T cells, or bulk PBMC T cells (not recorded which). This CDR3 reads CASSSGDRATGELFF.